This TCR beta chain was retrieved from a study of blood T cell repertoires in COVID-19. Assay used: immunoSEQ multiplex PCR; TCRdb lists only in-frame clones, some missing. Of around 200,000 clones in the sample, 80% to 90% were seen once. This clone was seen only a few times. This TCR was sampled from a human donor with active or convalescent COVID-19. The donor label of this sample is uncertain. The sample was peripheral blood.

The CDR3 protein is CASERGLVYEQYF. As DNA, the CDR3 is TGTGCCAGTGAAAGGGGACTAGTCTACGAGCAGTACTTC. The genes are TRBV6-5 and TRBJ2-7; 8 bases agree with TRBD2. With V trimmed by 9 bases and J by 3 bases, 7 bases remained unmatched. The CDR3 has 13 amino acids. Looked up from germline, CDR1 is MNHEY and CDR2 is SVGAGI.